This TCR beta chain is drawn from a study of tumor-infiltrating lymphocytes in primary liver carcinoma. General observations from the study: A significantly higher top-250-clone fraction was found in tumors than in blood (p = 0.039).

Co-extraction of RNA and DNA was performed on about 18-33 mg of unsorted bulk tissue. Of note for this clonotype: Its antigen remains unknown. One end of the junction varies from germline; a read error may be responsible.

TCR beta cDNA came from around 500 ng total RNA, primed with a constant-region primer. Researchers made the TCR beta libraries by running three nested multiplex PCR rounds with slightly modified ARM-PCR. Primers for the first two PCR rounds were TRBV1-TRBV30 forward primers and a C-beta reverse primer (roughly 10 cycles per round). TCRdb used MiXCR to reprocess the multiplex PCR reads, holding one entry per CDR3 protein. The sample contains just under 95,000 distinct CDR3 sequences, roughly 70% of which appear only once. The CDR3 runs 19 residues. CDR1 is SGHNT and CDR2 is YENEEA in the germline V gene.

The clonotype comes from a man in his forties or fifties with primary liver carcinoma and hepatitis B virus infection. Sequences were obtained from tumor-adjacent normal liver tissue. This chain uses TRBV11-3 with TRBJ2-1, with TRBD2 matching 7 bases. This CDR3 is CTSSSDHREAFSSYNEQFF. CDR3 coding DNA: TGTACCAGCAGCTCAGATCATCGGGAGGCGTTCAGCTCCTACAATGAGCAGTTCTTC. Full variable domain (remainder filled in from reference TRBV11-3 and TRBJ2-1): EAGVVQSPRYKIIEKKQPVAFWCNPISGHNTLYWYLQNLGQGPELLIRYENEEAVDDSQLPKDRFSAERLKGVDSTLKIQPAELGDSAVYLCTSSSDHREAFSSYNEQFFGPGTRLTVL.